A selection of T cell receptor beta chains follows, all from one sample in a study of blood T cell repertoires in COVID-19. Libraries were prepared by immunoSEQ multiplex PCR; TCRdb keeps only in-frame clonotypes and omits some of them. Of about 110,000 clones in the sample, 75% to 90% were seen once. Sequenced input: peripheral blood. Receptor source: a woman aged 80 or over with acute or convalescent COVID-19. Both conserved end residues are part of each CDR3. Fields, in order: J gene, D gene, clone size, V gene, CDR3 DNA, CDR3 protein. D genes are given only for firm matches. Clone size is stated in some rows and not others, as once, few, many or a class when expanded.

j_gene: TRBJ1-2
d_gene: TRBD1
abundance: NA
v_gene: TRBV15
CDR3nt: TGTGCCACCAGCAGAGTTGGGACAGGGTATGGCTACACCTTC
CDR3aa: CATSRVGTGYGYTF

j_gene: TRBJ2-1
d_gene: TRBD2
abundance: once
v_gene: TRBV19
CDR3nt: TGTGCCAGTACGGGACTAGCGACAAATGAGCAGTTCTTC
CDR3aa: CASTGLATNEQFF

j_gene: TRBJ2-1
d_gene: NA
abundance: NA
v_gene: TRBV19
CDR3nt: TGTGCCAGTAGTATTTTACAGGGAGTTACCTACAATGAGCAGTTCTTC
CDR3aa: CASSILQGVTYNEQFF

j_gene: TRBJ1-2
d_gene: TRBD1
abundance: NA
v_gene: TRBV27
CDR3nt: TGTGCCAGCATCTCAAGAGACGACAGGGCCCATCCCTATGGCTACACCTTC
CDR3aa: CASISRDDRAHPYGYTF

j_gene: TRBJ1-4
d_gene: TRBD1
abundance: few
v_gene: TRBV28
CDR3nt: TGTGCCAGCAGTTTGACGGGACAGGCACATTATGAAAAACTGTTTTTT
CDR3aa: CASSLTGQAHYEKLFF

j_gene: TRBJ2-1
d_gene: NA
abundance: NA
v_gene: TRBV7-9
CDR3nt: TGTGCCAGCAGCTCAGGTCGGGGGTGGGATGAGCAGTTCTTC
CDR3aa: CASSSGRGWDEQFF

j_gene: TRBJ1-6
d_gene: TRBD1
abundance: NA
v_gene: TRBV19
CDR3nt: TGTGCCAGTAGTATAGGGACAGGGCTCAACTCACCCCTCCACTTT
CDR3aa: CASSIGTGLNSPLHF

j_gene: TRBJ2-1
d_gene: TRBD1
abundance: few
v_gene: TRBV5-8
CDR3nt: TGTGCCAGCAGCAAAGGACAGGCCTCCTACAATGAGCAGTTCTTC
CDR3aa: CASSKGQASYNEQFF

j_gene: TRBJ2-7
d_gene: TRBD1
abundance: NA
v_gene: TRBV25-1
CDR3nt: TGTGCCAGCCCCGGACAGGGGACCTACGAGCAGTACTTC
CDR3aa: CASPGQGTYEQYF

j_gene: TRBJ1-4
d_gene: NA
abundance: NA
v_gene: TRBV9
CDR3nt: TGTGCCAGCAGCGTAGCGAGGGGGGGTACTAATGAAAAACTGTTTTTT
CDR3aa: CASSVARGGTNEKLFF

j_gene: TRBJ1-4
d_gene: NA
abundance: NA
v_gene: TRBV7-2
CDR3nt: TGTGCCAGCAGCTTAGGACAGCGAGAAAAACTGTTTTTT
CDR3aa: CASSLGQREKLFF

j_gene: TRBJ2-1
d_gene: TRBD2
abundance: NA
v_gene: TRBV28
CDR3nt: TGTGCCAGCAGCCCGGGGGGGCCCCCCCATGAGCAGTTCTTC
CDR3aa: CASSPGGPPHEQFF

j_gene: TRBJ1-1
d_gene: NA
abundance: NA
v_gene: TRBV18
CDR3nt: TGTGCCAGCTCACCACCGCAGGGGCGGGACACTGAAGCTTTCTTT
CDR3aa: CASSPPQGRDTEAFF

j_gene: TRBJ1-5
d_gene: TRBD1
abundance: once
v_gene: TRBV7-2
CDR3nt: TGTGCCAGCAGCTTACTTGGGACAGGGCCCAATCAGCCCCAGCATTTT
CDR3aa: CASSLLGTGPNQPQHF

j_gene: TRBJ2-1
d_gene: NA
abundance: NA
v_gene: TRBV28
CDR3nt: TGTGCCAGCAGTTTACCGACAGGCAATGAGCAGTTCTTC
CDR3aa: CASSLPTGNEQFF

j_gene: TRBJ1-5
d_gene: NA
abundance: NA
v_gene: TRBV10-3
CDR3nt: TGTGCCATCAGTGCGACAGGTAATCAGCCCCAGCATTTT
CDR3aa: CAISATGNQPQHF

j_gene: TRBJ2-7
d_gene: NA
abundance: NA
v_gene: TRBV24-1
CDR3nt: TGTGCCACCAGTGGGGGGCAGGCGCACCCCTACGAGCAGTACTTC
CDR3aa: CATSGGQAHPYEQYF

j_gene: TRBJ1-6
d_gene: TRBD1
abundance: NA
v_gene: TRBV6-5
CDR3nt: TGTGCCAGCAGTTACGGAGGGGGCGGGAGGTCACCCCTCCACTTT
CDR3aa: CASSYGGGGRSPLHF

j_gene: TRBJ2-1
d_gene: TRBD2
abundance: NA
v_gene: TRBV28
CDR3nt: TGTGCCAGCACTAGCGGGGGGGCCTGGGGGAAAAATGAGCAGTTCTTC
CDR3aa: CASTSGGAWGKNEQFF

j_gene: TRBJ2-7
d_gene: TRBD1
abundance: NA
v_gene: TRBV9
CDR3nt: TGTGCCAGCAGCAAGGGACAGACTTCCTACGAGCAGTACTTC
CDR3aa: CASSKGQTSYEQYF

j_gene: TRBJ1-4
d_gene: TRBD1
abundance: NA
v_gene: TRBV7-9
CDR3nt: TGTGCCAGCAGAACGGACAGGGGGACGGAAAAACTGTTTTTT
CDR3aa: CASRTDRGTEKLFF

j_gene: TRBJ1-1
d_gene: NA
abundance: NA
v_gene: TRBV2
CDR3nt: TGTGCCAGCATGGCAAGGGGTGTCTCTGAAGCTTTCTTT
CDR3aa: CASMARGVSEAFF